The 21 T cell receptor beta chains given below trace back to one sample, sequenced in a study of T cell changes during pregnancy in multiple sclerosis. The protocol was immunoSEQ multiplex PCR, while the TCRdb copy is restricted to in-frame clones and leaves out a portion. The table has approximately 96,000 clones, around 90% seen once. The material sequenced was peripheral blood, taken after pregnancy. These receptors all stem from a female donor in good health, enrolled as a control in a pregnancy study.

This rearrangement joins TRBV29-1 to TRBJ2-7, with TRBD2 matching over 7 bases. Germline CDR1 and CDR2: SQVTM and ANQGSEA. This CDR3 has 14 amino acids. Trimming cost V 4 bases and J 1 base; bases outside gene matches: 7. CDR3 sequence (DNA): TGCAGCGTTGGGCTCGGGGGGACGTCCTACGAGCAGTACTTC. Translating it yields CSVGLGGTSYEQYF.

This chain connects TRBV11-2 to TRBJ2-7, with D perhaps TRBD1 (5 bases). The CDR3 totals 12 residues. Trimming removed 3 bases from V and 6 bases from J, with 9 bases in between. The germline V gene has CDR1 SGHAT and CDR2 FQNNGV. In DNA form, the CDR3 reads TGTGCCAGCAGCTTGCAGGGTAGCGAGCAGTACTTC. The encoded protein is CASSLQGSEQYF.

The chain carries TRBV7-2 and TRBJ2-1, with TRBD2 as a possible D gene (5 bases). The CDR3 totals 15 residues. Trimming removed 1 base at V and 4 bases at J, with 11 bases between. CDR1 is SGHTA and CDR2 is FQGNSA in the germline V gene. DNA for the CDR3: TGTGCCAGCAGCTTAGGGACGGGATTATACAATGAGCAGTTCTTC. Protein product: CASSLGTGLYNEQFF.

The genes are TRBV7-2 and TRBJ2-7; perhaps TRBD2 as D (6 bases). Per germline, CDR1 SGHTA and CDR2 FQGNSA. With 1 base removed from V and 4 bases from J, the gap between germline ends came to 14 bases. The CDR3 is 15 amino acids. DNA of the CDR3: TGTGCCAGCAGCTTAGGCGGGGCGGGATTATACGAGCAGTACTTC. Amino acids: CASSLGGAGLYEQYF.

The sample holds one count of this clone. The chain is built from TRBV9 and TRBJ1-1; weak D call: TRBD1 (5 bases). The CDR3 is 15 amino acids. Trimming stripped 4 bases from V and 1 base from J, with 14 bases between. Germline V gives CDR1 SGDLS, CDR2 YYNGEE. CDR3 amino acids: CASSPRGTGNTEAFF. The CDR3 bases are TGTGCCAGCAGCCCCCGAGGGACTGGGAACACTGAAGCTTTCTTT.

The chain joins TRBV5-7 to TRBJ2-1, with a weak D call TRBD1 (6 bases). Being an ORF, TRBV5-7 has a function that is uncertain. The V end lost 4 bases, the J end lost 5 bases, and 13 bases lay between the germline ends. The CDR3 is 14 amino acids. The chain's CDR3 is CASSERQVNNEQFF. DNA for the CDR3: TGTGCCAGCAGCGAGAGACAGGTAAACAATGAGCAGTTCTTC.

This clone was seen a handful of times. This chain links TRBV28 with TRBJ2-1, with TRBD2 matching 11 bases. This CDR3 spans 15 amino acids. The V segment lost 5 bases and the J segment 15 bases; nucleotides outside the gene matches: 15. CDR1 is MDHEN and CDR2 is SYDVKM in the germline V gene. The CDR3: CASSPLGLAGLLRFF. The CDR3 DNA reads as TGTGCCAGCAGTCCCCTCGGACTAGCGGGTCTTTTAAGGTTCTTC.

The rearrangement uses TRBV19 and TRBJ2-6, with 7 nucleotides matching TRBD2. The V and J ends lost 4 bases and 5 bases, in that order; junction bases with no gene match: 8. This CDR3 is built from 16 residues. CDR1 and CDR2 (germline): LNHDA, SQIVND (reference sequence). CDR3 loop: CASSNGRTYWANVLTF. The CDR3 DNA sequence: TGTGCCAGTAGTAACGGGAGGACCTATTGGGCCAACGTCCTGACTTTC.

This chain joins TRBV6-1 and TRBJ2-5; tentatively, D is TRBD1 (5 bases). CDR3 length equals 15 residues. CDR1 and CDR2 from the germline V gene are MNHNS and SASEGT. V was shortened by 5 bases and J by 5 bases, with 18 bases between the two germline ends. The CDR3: CASSQDVRGRETQYF. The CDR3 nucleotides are TGTGCCAGCAGTCAGGACGTAAGGGGTCGGGAGACCCAGTACTTC.

This CDR3 reads CASSPQGISNQPQHF. The CDR3 coding sequence is TGTGCCAGCAGCCCACAGGGTATTAGCAATCAGCCCCAGCATTTT. The chain employs TRBV7-8 and TRBJ1-5, with D possibly TRBD1 on 6 matching bases. CDR3 length: 15 amino acids. Germline values: CDR1 SGHVS, CDR2 FQNEAQ. V lost 5 bases and J 0 bases, leaving 11 bases between the germline ends.

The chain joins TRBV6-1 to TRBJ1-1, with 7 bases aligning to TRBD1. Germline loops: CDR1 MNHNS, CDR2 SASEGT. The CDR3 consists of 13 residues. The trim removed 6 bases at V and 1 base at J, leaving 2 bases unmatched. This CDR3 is CASRRQGNTEAFF. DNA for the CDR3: TGTGCCAGCAGGAGACAGGGGAACACTGAAGCTTTCTTT.

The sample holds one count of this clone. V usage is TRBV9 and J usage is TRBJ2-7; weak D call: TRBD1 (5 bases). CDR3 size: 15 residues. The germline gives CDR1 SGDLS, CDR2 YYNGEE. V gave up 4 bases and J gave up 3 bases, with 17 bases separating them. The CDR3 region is CASSQQTASHYEQYF. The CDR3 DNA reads TGTGCCAGCAGCCAACAGACAGCGAGTCACTACGAGCAGTACTTC. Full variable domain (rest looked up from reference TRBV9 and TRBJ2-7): DSGVTQTPKHLITATGQRVTLRCSPRSGDLSVYWYQQSLDQGLQFLIQYYNGEERAKGNILERFSAQQFPDLHSELNLSSLELGDSALYFCASSQQTASHYEQYFGPGTRLTVT.

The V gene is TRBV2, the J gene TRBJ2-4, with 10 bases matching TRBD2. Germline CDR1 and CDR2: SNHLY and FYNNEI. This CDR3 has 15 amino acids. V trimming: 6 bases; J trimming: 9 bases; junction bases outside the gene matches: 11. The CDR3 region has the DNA TGTGCCAGCAGAGCACTTTTACTAGCGGGAACCATTCAGTACTTC. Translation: CASRALLLAGTIQYF.

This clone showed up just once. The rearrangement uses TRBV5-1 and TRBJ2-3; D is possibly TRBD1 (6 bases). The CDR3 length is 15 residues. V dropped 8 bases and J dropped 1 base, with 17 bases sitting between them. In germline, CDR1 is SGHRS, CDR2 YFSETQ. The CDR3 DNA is TGCGCCAGTAAACCTACAGGGAGTCGCACAGATACGCAGTATTTT. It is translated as CASKPTGSRTDTQYF. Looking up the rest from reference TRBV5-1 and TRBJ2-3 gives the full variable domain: KAGVTQTPRYLIKTRGQQVTLSCSPISGHRSVSWYQQTPGQGLQFLFEYFSETQRNKGNFPGRFSGRQFSNSRSEMNVSTLELGDSALYLCASKPTGSRTDTQYFGPGTRLTVL.

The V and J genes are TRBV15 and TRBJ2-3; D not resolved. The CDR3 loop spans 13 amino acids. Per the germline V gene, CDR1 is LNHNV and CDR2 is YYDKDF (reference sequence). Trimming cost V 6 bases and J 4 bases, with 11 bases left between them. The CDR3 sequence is CATRLGSSDTQYF. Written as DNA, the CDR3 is TGTGCCACCAGGTTGGGCTCCTCAGATACGCAGTATTTT. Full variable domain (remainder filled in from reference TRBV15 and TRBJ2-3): DAMVIQNPRYQVTQFGKPVTLSCSQTLNHNVMYWYQQKSSQAPKLLFHYYDKDFNNEADTPDNFQSRRPNTSFCFLDIRSPGLGDTAMYLCATRLGSSDTQYFGPGTRLTVL.

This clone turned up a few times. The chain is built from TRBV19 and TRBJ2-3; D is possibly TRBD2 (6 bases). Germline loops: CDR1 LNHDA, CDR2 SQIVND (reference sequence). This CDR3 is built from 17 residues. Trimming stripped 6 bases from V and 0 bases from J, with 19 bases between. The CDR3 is CASRPPPGLTSTDTQYF. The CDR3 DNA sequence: TGTGCCAGTAGACCACCCCCGGGACTTACTAGCACAGATACGCAGTATTTT.

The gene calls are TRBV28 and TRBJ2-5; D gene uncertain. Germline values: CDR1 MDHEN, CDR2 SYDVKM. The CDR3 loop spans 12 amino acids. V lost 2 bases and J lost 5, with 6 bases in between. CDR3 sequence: CASSLDGETQYF. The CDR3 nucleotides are TGTGCCAGCAGTTTAGACGGGGAGACCCAGTACTTC.

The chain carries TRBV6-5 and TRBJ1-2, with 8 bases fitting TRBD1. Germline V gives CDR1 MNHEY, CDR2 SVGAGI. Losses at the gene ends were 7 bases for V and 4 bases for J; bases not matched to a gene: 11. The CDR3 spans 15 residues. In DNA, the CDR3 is TGTGCCAGCAACCGACTTACAGGGGGTTCCTATGGCTACACCTTC. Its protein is CASNRLTGGSYGYTF.

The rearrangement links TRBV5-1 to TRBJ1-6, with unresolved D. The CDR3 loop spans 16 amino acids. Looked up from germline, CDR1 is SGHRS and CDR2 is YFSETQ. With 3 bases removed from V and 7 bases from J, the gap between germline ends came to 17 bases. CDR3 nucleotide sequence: TGCGCCAGCAGCTCCCTCGGCCCCCTAGACAATTCACCCCTCCACTTT. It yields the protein CASSSLGPLDNSPLHF. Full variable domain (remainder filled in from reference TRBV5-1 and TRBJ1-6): KAGVTQTPRYLIKTRGQQVTLSCSPISGHRSVSWYQQTPGQGLQFLFEYFSETQRNKGNFPGRFSGRQFSNSRSEMNVSTLELGDSALYLCASSSLGPLDNSPLHFGNGTRLTVT.

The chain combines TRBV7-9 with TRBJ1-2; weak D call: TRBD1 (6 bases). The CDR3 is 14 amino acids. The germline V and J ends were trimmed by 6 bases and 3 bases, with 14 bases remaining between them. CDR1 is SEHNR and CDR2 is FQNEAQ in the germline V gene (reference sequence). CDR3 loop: CASRQGVSYYGYTF. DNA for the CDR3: TGTGCCAGCAGACAGGGAGTCAGTTACTATGGCTACACCTTC.

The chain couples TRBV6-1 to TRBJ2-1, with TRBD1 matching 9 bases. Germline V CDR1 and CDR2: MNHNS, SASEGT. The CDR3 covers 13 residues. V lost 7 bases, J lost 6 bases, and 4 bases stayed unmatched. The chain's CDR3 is CASKDRGGNEQFF. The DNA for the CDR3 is TGTGCCAGCAAGGACAGGGGAGGCAATGAGCAGTTCTTC.